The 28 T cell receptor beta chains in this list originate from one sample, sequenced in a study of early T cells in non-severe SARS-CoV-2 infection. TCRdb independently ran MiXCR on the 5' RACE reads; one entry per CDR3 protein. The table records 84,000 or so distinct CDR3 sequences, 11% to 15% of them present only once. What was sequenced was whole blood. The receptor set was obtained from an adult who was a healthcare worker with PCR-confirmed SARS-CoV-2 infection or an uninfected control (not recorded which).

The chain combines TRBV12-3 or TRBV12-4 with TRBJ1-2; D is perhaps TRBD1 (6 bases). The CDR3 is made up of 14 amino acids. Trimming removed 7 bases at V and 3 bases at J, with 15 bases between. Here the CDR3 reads CASTEGGPYYGYTF. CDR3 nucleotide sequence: TGTGCCAGCACCGAGGGGGGGCCCTACTATGGCTACACCTTC.

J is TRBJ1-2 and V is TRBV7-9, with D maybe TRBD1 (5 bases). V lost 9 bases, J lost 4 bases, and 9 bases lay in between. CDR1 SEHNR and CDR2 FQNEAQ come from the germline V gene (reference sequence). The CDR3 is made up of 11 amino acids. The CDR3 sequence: CASRQTYGYTF. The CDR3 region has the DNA TGTGCCAGTCGACAGACCTATGGCTACACCTTC. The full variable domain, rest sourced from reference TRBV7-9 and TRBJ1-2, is DTGVSQNPRHKITKRGQNVTFRCDPISEHNRLYWYRQTLGQGPEFLTYFQNEAQLEKSRLLSDRFSAERPKGSFSTLEIQRTEQGDSAMYLCASRQTYGYTFGSGTRLTVV.

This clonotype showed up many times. The CDR3 is CASRFRDYTDTQYF. CDR3 bases: TGTGCCAGCAGATTCCGGGACTACACAGATACGCAGTATTTT. The chain has TRBV12-3 or TRBV12-4 and TRBJ2-3, with 7 nucleotides matching TRBD2. The CDR3 sequence is 14 residues long. The J segment lost 2 bases and the V segment lost 6 bases, leaving 5 bases of the junction unmatched.

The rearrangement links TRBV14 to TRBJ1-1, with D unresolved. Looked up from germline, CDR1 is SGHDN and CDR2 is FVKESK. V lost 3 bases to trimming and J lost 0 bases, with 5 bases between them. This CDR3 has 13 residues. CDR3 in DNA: TGTGCCAGCAGCCAGAACATGAACACTGAAGCTTTCTTT. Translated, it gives CASSQNMNTEAFF.

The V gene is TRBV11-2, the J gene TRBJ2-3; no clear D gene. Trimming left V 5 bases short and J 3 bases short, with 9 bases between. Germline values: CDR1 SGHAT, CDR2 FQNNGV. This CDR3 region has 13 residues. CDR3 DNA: TGTGCCAGCAGCCTTATCGGAACAGATACGCAGTATTTT. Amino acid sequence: CASSLIGTDTQYF.

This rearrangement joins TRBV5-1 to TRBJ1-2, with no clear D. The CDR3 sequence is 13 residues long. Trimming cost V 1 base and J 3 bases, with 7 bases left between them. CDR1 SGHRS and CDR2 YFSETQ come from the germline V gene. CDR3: CASSLNAYYGYTF. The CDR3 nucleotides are TGCGCCAGCAGCTTGAATGCATACTATGGCTACACCTTC.

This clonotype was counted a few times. The CDR3 is CASSYSPSAQPVEQYF. DNA of the CDR3: TGTGCCAGCAGTTACTCCCCTAGCGCACAACCCGTGGAGCAGTACTTC. The chain is built from TRBV6-6 and TRBJ2-7, with D perhaps TRBD2 (6 bases). There are 16 residues in the CDR3. Between the trimmed V and J ends, which lost 0 bases and 7 bases, there was a span of 19 bases. Per germline, CDR1 MNHNY and CDR2 SVGAGI (reference sequence).

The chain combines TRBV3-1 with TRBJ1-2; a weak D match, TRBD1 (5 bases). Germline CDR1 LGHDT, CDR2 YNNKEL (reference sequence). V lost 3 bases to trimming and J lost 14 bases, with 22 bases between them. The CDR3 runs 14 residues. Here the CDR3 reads CASSQRATHRQWTF. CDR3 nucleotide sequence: TGTGCCAGCAGCCAGAGAGCCACCCACAGGCAATGGACCTTC.

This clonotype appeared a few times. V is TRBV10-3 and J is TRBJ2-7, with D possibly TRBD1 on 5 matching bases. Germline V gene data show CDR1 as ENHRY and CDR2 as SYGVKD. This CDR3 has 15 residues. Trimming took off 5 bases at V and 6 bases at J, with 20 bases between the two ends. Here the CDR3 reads CAISTHRSAVVEQYF. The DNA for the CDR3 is TGTGCCATCAGTACCCACAGGAGTGCCGTCGTCGAGCAGTACTTC.

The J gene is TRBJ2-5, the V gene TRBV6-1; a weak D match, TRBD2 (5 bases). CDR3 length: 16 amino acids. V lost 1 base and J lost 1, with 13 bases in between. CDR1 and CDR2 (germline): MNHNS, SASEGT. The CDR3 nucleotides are TGTGCCAGCAGTGAAGAGGCTATGACTATCCAAGAGACCCAGTACTTC. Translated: CASSEEAMTIQETQYF.

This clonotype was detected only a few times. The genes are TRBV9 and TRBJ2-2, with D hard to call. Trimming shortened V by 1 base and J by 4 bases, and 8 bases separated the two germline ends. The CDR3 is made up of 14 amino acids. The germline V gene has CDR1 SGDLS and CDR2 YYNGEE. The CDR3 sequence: CASSVLSSTGELFF. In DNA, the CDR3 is TGTGCCAGCAGCGTACTCTCAAGCACCGGGGAGCTGTTTTTT.

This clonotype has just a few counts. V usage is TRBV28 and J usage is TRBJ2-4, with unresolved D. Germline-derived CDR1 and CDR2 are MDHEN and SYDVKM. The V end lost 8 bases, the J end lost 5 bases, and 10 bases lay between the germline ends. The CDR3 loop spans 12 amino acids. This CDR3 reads CASCREENIQYF. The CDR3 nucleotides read TGTGCCAGCTGTAGGGAAGAAAACATTCAGTACTTC.

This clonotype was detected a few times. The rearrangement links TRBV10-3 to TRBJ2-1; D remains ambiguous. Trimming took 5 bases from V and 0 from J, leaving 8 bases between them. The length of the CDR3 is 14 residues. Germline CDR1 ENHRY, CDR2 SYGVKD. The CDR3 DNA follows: TGTGCCATCAGTAGTCTGAGCTCCTACAATGAGCAGTTCTTC. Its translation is CAISSLSSYNEQFF.

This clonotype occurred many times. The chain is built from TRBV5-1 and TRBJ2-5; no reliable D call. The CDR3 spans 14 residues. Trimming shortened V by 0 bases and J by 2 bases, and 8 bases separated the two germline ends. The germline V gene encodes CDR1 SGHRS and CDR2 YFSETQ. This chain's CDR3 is CASSLVSAQETQYF. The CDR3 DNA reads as TGCGCCAGCAGCTTGGTAAGCGCTCAAGAGACCCAGTACTTC.

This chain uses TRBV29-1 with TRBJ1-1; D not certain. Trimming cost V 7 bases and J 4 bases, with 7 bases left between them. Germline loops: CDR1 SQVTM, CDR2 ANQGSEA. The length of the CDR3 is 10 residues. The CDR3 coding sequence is TGCAGCGCTCAGACCACTGAAGCTTTCTTT. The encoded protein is CSAQTTEAFF.

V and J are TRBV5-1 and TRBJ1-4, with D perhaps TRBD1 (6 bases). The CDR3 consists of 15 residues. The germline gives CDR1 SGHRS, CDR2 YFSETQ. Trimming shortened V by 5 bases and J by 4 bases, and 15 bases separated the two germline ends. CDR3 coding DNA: TGCGCCAGCAGAAAAACAGGGAAAAGTAATGAAAAACTGTTTTTT. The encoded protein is CASRKTGKSNEKLFF.

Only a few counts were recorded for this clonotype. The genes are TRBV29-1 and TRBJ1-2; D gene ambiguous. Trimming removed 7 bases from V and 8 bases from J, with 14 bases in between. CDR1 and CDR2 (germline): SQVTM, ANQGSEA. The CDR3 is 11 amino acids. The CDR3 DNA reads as TGCAGCGCCGAGGCGGGGAAGGGCTACACCTTC. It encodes CSAEAGKGYTF.

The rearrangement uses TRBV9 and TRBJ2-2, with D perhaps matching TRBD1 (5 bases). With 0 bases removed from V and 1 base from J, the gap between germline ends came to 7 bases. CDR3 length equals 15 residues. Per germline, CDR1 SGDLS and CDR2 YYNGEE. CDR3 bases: TGTGCCAGCAGCGTAGGGGGCTGGAACACCGGGGAGCTGTTTTTT. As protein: CASSVGGWNTGELFF. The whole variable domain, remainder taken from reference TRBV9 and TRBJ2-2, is DSGVTQTPKHLITATGQRVTLRCSPRSGDLSVYWYQQSLDQGLQFLIQYYNGEERAKGNILERFSAQQFPDLHSELNLSSLELGDSALYFCASSVGGWNTGELFFGEGSRLTVL.

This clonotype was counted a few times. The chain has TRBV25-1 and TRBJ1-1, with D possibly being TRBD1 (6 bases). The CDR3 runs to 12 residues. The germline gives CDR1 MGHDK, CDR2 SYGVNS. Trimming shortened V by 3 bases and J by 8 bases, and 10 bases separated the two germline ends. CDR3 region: CASSEAGAEAFF. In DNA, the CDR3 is TGTGCCAGCAGTGAGGCGGGGGCAGAAGCTTTCTTT.

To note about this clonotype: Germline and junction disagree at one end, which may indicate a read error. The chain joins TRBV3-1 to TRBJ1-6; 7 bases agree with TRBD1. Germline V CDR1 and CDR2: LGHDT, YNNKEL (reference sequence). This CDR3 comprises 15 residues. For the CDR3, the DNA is TGTGCCAGCAGCACCCGGGACAGCCGTAATTCACCCCTCCATTTT. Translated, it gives CASSTRDSRNSPLHF.

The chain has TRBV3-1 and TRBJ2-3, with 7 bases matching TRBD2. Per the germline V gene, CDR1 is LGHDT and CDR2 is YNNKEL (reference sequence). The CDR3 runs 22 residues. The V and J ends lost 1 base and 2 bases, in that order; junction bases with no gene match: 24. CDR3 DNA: TGTGCCAGCAGCCAAGTGGCAAGGCCGGGGGGTTTCGGCGGCACTCACACAGATACGCAGTATTTT. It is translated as CASSQVARPGGFGGTHTDTQYF.

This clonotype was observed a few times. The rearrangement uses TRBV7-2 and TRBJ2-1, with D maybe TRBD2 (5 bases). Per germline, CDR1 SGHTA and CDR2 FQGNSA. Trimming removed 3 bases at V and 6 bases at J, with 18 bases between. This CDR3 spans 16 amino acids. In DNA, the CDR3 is TGTGCCAGCAGCTTCTCTAGCCGGAAGGAACGCAATGAGCAGTTCTTC. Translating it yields CASSFSSRKERNEQFF.

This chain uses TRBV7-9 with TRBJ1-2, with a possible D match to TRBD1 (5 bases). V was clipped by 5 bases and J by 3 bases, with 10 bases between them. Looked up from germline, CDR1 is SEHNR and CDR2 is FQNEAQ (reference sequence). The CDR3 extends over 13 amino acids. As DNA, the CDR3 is TGTGCCAGCAGCCCACAGGCCCACTATGGCTACACCTTC. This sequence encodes CASSPQAHYGYTF.

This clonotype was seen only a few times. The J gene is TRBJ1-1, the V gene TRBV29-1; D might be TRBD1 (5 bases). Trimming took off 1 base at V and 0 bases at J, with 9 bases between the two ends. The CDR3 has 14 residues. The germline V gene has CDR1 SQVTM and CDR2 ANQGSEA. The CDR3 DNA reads TGCAGCGTTGAAGTGGGGGGAATGAACACTGAAGCTTTCTTT. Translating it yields CSVEVGGMNTEAFF.

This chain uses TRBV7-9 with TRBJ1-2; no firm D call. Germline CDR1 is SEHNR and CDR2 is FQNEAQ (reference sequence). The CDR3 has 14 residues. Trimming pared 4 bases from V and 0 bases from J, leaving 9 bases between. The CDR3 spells CASSSGLPNYGYTF. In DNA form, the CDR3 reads TGTGCCAGCAGCTCCGGCCTCCCTAACTATGGCTACACCTTC.

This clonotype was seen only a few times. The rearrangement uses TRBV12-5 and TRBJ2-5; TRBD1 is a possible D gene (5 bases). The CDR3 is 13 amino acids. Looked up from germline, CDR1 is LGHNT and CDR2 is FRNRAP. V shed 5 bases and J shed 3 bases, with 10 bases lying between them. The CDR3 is CASGQGNEETQYF. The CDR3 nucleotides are TGTGCTAGTGGTCAGGGCAACGAAGAGACCCAGTACTTC.

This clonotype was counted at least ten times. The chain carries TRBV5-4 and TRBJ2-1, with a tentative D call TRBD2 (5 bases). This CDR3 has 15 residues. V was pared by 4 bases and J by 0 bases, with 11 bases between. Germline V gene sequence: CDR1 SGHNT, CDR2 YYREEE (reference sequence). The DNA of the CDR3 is TGTGCCAGCAGCCGGACGGGGAGCTCCTACAATGAGCAGTTCTTC. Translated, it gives CASSRTGSSYNEQFF.

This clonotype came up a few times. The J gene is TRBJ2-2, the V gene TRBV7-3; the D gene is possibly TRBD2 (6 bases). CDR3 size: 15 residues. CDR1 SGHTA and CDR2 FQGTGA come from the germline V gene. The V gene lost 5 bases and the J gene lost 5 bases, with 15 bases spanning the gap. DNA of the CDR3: TGTGCCAGCAGCGCCGCCGCAGGGAGGACCGGGGAGCTGTTTTTT. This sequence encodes CASSAAAGRTGELFF.